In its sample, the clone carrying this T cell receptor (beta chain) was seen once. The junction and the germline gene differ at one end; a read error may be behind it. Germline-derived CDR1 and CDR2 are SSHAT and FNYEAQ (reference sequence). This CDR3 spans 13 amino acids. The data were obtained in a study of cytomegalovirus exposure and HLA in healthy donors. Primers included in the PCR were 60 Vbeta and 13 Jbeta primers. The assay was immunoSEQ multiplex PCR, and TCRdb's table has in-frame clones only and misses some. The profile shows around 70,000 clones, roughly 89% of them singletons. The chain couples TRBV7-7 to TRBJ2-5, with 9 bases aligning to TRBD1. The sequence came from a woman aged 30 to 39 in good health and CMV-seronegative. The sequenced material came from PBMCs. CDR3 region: CASSPDRGQTQYF. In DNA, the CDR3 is TGTGCTAGCAGCCCGGACAGGGGACAGACCCAGTACTTC.